Following are 5 T cell receptor beta chains from one sample sequenced in a study of blood T cell repertoires in COVID-19. Assay used: immunoSEQ multiplex PCR; TCRdb lists only in-frame clones, some missing. The sample carries some 200,000 clones, 75% to 85% recorded once. Material for sequencing was PBMCs or T cells enriched from blood (not recorded which). Receptor source: a man aged 35-49 years who had recovered from COVID-19.

V is TRBV4-1 and J is TRBJ2-2, with a tentative D call TRBD2 (6 bases). Germline V gene lookup returns CDR1 MGHRA and CDR2 YSYEKL. The CDR3 runs to 17 residues. V dropped 0 bases and J dropped 6 bases, with 17 bases sitting between them. The CDR3, as DNA: TGCGCCAGCAGCCAAGAGAGCGGGCTCACCTTTTCCGGGGAGCTGTTTTTT. Translating it yields CASSQESGLTFSGELFF.

The V gene is TRBV20-1, the J gene TRBJ2-1; TRBD2 matches 15 bases. CDR1 is DFQATT and CDR2 is SNEGSKA in the germline V gene (reference sequence). Trimming removed 3 bases from V and 4 bases from J; junction bases left unmatched: 19. The CDR3 length is 21 residues. CDR3 protein: CSASPPRSGLAGGPRYNEQFF. The CDR3 nucleotides are TGCAGTGCTAGTCCCCCGCGATCGGGACTAGCGGGAGGACCCAGATACAATGAGCAGTTCTTC.

The chain recombines TRBV3-1 (or the pseudogene TRBV3-2) with TRBJ1-2; D might be TRBD1 (5 bases). Germline V CDR1 and CDR2: LGHDT, YNNKEL (reference sequence). Trimming removed 0 bases from V and 5 bases from J, with 19 bases in between. The CDR3 length is 17 residues. CDR3 protein: CASSQDSRGMLLYGYTF. The CDR3 DNA reads TGTGCCAGCAGCCAAGATTCTCGGGGGATGTTACTATATGGCTACACCTTC.

V gene TRBV5-1 combines with J gene TRBJ2-5; TRBD2 matches at 10 bases. Germline values: CDR1 SGHRS, CDR2 YFSETQ. Trimming at V came to 5 bases and at J to 5 bases, leaving 3 bases not matched to a gene. The CDR3 totals 13 residues. The CDR3 DNA follows: TGCGCCAGCAGTACGGGACTAGCGGAGACCCAGTACTTC. As protein: CASSTGLAETQYF.

The J gene is TRBJ2-7, the V gene TRBV28; D remains ambiguous. CDR3 length equals 11 residues. V was pared by 6 bases and J by 7 bases, with 10 bases between. CDR1 and CDR2 (germline): MDHEN, SYDVKM. This CDR3 reads CASSGRVEQYF. The CDR3 bases are TGTGCCAGCAGCGGCCGGGTTGAGCAGTACTTC.